The source of this TCR beta chain is a study of T-cell memory formation after mild COVID-19. TCRdb fed the 5' RACE reads into MiXCR, producing one record per CDR3 protein. The sample has hundreds of thousands of distinct CDR3 sequences; about 20% are singletons. This clonotype was seen at least ten times. The sample comprised PBMCs or a T cell subset sorted from them (not recorded which). The receptor was isolated from an adult woman who had mild COVID-19 (a few samples of this study predate the infection). Cell type and time point are not known.

The CDR3 region has the DNA TGTGCCAGCAGCCAATCGGTGAACACCGGGGAGCTGTTTTTT. As protein: CASSQSVNTGELFF. The chain recombines TRBV3-1 with TRBJ2-2; D remains ambiguous. In germline, CDR1 is LGHDT, CDR2 YNNKEL (reference sequence). This CDR3 spans 14 amino acids. V dropped 2 bases and J dropped 1 base, with 5 bases sitting between them.